This T cell receptor beta chain appears in the sequencing data of a study of T cell responses to AZD1222 COVID-19 vaccine. Per the germline V gene, CDR1 is SGHTA and CDR2 is FQGTGA. This CDR3 comprises 14 residues. V gave up 6 bases and J gave up 0 bases, with 8 bases separating them. Sequencing was performed with immunoSEQ multiplex PCR; in TCRdb, only in-frame clones are kept and a portion is missing. The sample holds nearly 110,000 clones, 80% to 95% seen once. The gene calls are TRBV7-3 and TRBJ2-2, with a weak D call TRBD1 (5 bases). The origin of this receptor is an adult who received the AZD1222 COVID-19 vaccine. The starting material was peripheral blood, obtained 28 days after the second AZD1222 dose. The CDR3 loop is CASRGASNTGELFF. The CDR3 DNA follows: TGTGCCAGCAGAGGGGCTTCGAACACCGGGGAGCTGTTTTTT.